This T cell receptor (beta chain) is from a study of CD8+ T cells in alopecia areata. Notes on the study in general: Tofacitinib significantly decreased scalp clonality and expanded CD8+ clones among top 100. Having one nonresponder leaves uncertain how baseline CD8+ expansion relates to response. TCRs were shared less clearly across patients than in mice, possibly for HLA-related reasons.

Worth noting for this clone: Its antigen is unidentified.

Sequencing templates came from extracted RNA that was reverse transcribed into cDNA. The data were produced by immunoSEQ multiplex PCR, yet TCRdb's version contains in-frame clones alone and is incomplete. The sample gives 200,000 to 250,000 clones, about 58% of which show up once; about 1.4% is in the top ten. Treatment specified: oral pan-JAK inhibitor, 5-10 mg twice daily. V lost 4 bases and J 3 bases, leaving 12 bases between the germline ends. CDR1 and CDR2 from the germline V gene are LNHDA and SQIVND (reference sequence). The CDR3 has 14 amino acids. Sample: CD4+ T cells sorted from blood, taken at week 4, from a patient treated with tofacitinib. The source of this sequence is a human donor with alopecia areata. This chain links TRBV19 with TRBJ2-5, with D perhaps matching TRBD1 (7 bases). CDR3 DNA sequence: TGTGCCAGTAGTAGACAGGGAGGAAAAGAGACCCAGTACTTC. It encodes CASSRQGGKETQYF.